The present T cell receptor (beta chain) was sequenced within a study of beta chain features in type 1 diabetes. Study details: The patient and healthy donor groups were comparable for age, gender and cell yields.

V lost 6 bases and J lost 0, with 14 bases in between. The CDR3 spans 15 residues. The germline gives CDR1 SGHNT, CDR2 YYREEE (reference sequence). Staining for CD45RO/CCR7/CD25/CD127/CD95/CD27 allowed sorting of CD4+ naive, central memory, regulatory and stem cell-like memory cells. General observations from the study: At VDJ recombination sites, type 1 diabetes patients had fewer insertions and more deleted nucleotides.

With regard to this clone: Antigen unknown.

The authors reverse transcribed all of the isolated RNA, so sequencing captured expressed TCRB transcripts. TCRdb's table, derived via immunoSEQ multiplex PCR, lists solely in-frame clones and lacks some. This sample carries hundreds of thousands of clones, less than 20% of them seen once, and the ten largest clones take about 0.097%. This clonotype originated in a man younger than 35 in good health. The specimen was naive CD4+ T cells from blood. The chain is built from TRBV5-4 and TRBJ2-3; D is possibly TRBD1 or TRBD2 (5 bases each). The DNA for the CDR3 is TGTGCCAGCAAGGTGTGGGGCGGGAGCACAGATACGCAGTATTTT. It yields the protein CASKVWGGSTDTQYF.